Reported below is one T cell receptor (beta chain). Its antigen target is currently unknown. Base quality data are lacking; no much larger clone is found one base away. This entry comes from a study of lymphopenia after photon versus proton radiotherapy (dated by TCRdb to between 2019 and 2020). For context, the study as a whole: The study compared the immunological effects of photon versus proton radiation therapy in patients with gastrointestinal tumors who developed high-grade lymphopenia. The cohort comprised approximately 21 patients with gastrointestinal tumors who received either photon or proton therapy and then developed lymphopenia. The study was designed to characterize how the impact on the immune system differs between the two radiation modalities.

Overall study outcomes, separate from this receptor: Among patients across the cohort who died, overall survival time showed an inverse correlation with a larger post-nadir drop in TCR diversity. After the lymphocyte count nadir, oligoclonal expansion, especially of CD8+ Temra cells, was observed in photon-treated repertoires, and the drop in diversity was driven by this expansion. During treatment, patients who received photon therapy lost naive T cells and TCR diversity and gained effector/memory populations, whereas patients who received proton therapy remained relatively stable. The authors looked at the survival association only in patients who died, and they framed better survival with proton therapy as a possibility rather than a demonstrated result.

Trimming at the junction amounts to 6 bases on V and 6 bases on J, and the germline ends lie 12 bases apart. The CDR3 holds 11 amino acids from the cysteine to the phenylalanine. The kept DNA is CDR3 alone, 33 bases in frame from the first base. The germline V gene provides CDR1 SQVTM and CDR2 ANQGSEA. The method was the immunoSEQ multiplex PCR assay. Deep sequencing of rearranged TCR beta loci, alongside multiparametric flow cytometry, was used to profile T cell repertoires. TCRdb mirrors the immuneACCESS table, restricted to in-frame sequences. Some clones are absent from its copies; in checked studies, under half trace to an unresolved V gene, and the reason for the others is unknown. This sample holds 55,000 to 75,000 clones; roughly 88% were observed only once. The ten largest clones capture about 3% of the sample.

The receptor chain draws on TRBV29-1 and TRBJ2-7; the D region may be TRBD1 or TRBD2, each matching 5 bases equally. Specimen: peripheral blood, collected from a patient treated with photon-based radiotherapy. The clonotype was recovered from a woman aged 70 to 79 with pancreatic cancer. The CDR3 reads CSVKGPAEQYF. The nucleotides are TGCAGCGTAAAGGGACCTGCCGAGCAGTACTTC.